Listed below are T cell receptor beta chains from one sample, sequenced in a study of cytotoxic CD8 clonotypes in ibrutinib-treated CLL. Sequencing was performed with immunoSEQ multiplex PCR; in TCRdb, only in-frame clones are kept and a portion is missing. Among about 200,000 clones listed, roughly 72% were seen once. The starting material was PBMCs, obtained after 24 months of ibrutinib treatment. The receptors come from a human donor with chronic lymphocytic leukemia. Both conserved end residues are part of each CDR3. The D gene is left open where the match is weak. Rows give clone size only sometimes, using once, few, many, or a class for an expanded clone.

clone size,J gene,V gene,D gene,CDR3 protein,CDR3 DNA
.,TRBJ2-1,TRBV28,TRBD2,CASTVTARLTSGRGEQFF,TGTGCCAGCACGGTCACGGCCCGTCTTACTAGCGGGAGAGGTGAGCAGTTCTTC
.,TRBJ2-3,TRBV6-6,TRBD2,CASSSPGTTGTDTQYF,TGTGCCAGCAGTTCCCCCGGGACTACAGGCACAGATACGCAGTATTTT
.,TRBJ2-7,TRBV7-6,.,CASSLTNLVNEQYF,TGTGCCAGCAGCTTAACTAATTTGGTAAACGAGCAGTACTTC
.,TRBJ2-1,TRBV30,.,CAWSGEVSSYNEQFF,TGTGCCTGGAGTGGGGAGGTAAGCTCCTACAATGAGCAGTTCTTC
.,TRBJ1-1,TRBV11-1,.,CASSLVLGANTEAFF,TGTGCCAGCAGCTTGGTTTTGGGGGCTAACACTGAAGCTTTCTTT
.,TRBJ1-5,TRBV4-1,TRBD1,CASSQGGVGQGNQPQHF,TGCGCCAGCAGCCAAGGGGGAGTGGGACAGGGGAATCAGCCCCAGCATTTT
few,TRBJ1-2,TRBV7-2,.,CASSSSGMNYGYTF,TGTGCCAGCAGCTCATCAGGGATGAACTATGGCTACACCTTC
few,TRBJ1-1,TRBV6-5,.,CASSSWETTKEAFF,TGTGCCAGCAGTTCATGGGAAACGACAAAAGAAGCTTTCTTT
few,TRBJ2-7,TRBV6-1,.,CASGPKAGRSYEQYF,TGTGCCAGCGGCCCAAAAGCGGGCCGCTCCTACGAGCAGTACTTC
.,TRBJ2-1,TRBV4-3,.,CASSQGFQGGNEQFF,TGCGCCAGCAGCCAAGGTTTCCAGGGAGGCAATGAGCAGTTCTTC
.,TRBJ2-1,TRBV28,TRBD2,CASRSSGRSDEQFF,TGTGCCAGCAGAAGTAGCGGGAGATCGGATGAGCAGTTCTTC
few,TRBJ2-1,TRBV7-8,TRBD2,CASSLVGLAGDNEQFF,TGTGCCAGCAGCTTAGTCGGACTAGCGGGAGACAATGAGCAGTTCTTC
.,TRBJ2-2,TRBV5-6,.,CASSLFFTTNTGELFF,TGTGCCAGCAGCTTGTTTTTCACGACGAACACCGGGGAGCTGTTTTTT
.,TRBJ2-1,TRBV7-9,TRBD2,CASSTSYSSGFYNEQFF,TGTGCCAGCAGCACGTCCTATTCTAGCGGGTTTTACAATGAGCAGTTCTTC
.,TRBJ2-7,TRBV11-2,.,CASTTAYEQYF,TGTGCCAGCACGACAGCCTACGAGCAGTACTTC
few,TRBJ2-3,TRBV19,TRBD2,CASSITPSGRITDTQYF,TGTGCCAGTAGTATAACCCCTAGCGGGAGAATCACAGATACGCAGTATTTT
.,TRBJ2-3,TRBV7-2,TRBD1,CASSPRTGFGGDTQYF,TGTGCCAGCAGCCCCCGGACAGGGTTCGGTGGAGATACGCAGTATTTT
.,TRBJ2-7,TRBV7-7,.,CASSLRQSYEQYF,TGTGCCAGCAGCCTACGACAGTCCTACGAGCAGTACTTC
few,TRBJ1-5,TRBV30,.,CAWGQTGRGHQPQHF,TGTGCCTGGGGACAAACGGGAAGGGGACATCAGCCCCAGCATTTT
few,TRBJ2-1,TRBV7-2,.,CASRGSGEQFF,TGTGCCAGCAGGGGTAGCGGTGAGCAGTTCTTC
few,TRBJ1-4,TRBV9,.,CASSVEPEKLFF,TGTGCCAGCAGCGTAGAGCCTGAAAAACTGTTTTTT
.,TRBJ1-2,TRBV11-2,.,CASSFSIRANYGYTF,TGTGCCAGCAGCTTTTCGATCAGGGCCAACTATGGCTACACCTTC
.,TRBJ1-1,TRBV10-2,.,CASSRVNTEAFF,TGCGCCAGCAGCAGGGTGAACACTGAAGCTTTCTTT
once,TRBJ1-1,TRBV9,.,CASSPPPWANTEAFF,TGTGCCAGCAGCCCCCCCCCATGGGCGAACACTGAAGCTTTCTTT
many,TRBJ1-1,TRBV2,.,CASSDRGNTEAFF,TGTGCCAGCAGTGATCGGGGTAACACTGAAGCTTTCTTT
few,TRBJ2-1,TRBV10-3,.,CAIGADSYNEQFF,TGTGCCATCGGGGCAGACTCCTACAATGAGCAGTTCTTC
.,TRBJ1-4,TRBV9,TRBD1,CASSVGQGGQKLFF,TGTGCCAGCAGCGTCGGACAGGGAGGGCAAAAACTGTTTTTT
.,TRBJ1-1,TRBV30,.,CAWSGGTGTWVNTEAFF,TGTGCCTGGAGTGGGGGCACAGGGACCTGGGTGAACACTGAAGCTTTCTTT
.,TRBJ2-3,TRBV18,TRBD2,CASSKTSGDVDTQYF,TGTGCCAGCTCAAAGACTAGCGGGGACGTCGATACGCAGTATTTT
.,TRBJ1-4,TRBV28,TRBD1,CASSTHRGSSEKLFF,TGTGCCAGCAGCACCCACAGGGGTTCGAGTGAAAAACTGTTTTTT
.,TRBJ2-5,TRBV6-1,.,CASTPEGAETQYF,TGTGCCAGCACACCAGAAGGAGCTGAGACCCAGTACTTC
.,TRBJ1-1,TRBV4-1,.,CASSSPTGGTEAFF,TGCGCCAGCAGCTCCCCCACGGGCGGGACTGAAGCTTTCTTT
.,TRBJ2-1,TRBV19,.,CASSIQWGANEQFF,TGTGCCAGTAGTATCCAATGGGGGGCCAATGAGCAGTTCTTC
few,TRBJ1-1,TRBV7-2,.,CASSLYEAFF,TGTGCCAGCAGCTTATATGAAGCTTTCTTT